The clone carrying this TCR beta chain was recorded a few times. Six healthy women, forming three identical twin pairs, donated samples. Likely shared infections and vaccines: all three twin pairs were reared together. This entry comes from a study of identical twins' blood T cells. The CDR3 sequence is 16 residues long. The V gene end was trimmed by 2 bases and the J gene end by 7 bases; junction bases not matched to a gene: 9. From germline, CDR1 is LGHDT and CDR2 YNNKEL (reference sequence). TCR cDNA libraries were made from RNA using a previously described, modified protocol. TCRdb processed the 5' RACE reads anew with MiXCR; each CDR3 protein has one entry. In the table there are 350,000 to 400,000 distinct CDR3 sequences, approximately 30% of which are singletons.

Material for sequencing was PBMCs. The sequence derives from a woman between 18 and 55 years old in good health. The chain carries TRBV3-1 and TRBJ2-1; 9 positions match TRBD2. CDR3 nucleotides: TGTGCCAGCAGCCAAAGAGGCGGGGGGGCGTTAAATGAGCAGTTCTTC. Its translation is CASSQRGGGALNEQFF.